One T cell receptor (beta chain) is described in this entry. Original methodology: Amplification of reference gene primers was used by the study to estimate nucleated cell counts. Assay used: immunoSEQ multiplex PCR; TCRdb lists only in-frame clones, some missing. V, J and clone size are taken as reported in that table, and D and trimming were inferred from the DNA itself. There are 250,000 to 350,000 clones in the sample; roughly 90% occur only once, and around 12% lies in the top ten. CDR1 and CDR2 (germline): MDHEN, SYDVKM. The V end was cut by 5 bases, the J end by 4 bases, with 6 bases between. This CDR3 region has 12 residues. This specimen belongs to a study of blood T cell repertoires in COVID-19. Study at large: Samples came from the United States, Italy and Spain, spanning acute and convalescent COVID-19. In each case, the material was cDNA or gDNA derived from T cells, B-cell-depleted T cells, or PBMCs.

This TCR derives from a woman between 55 and 75 years old with acute or convalescent COVID-19. The rearrangement joins TRBV28 to TRBJ2-1, with D hard to call. Material for sequencing was peripheral blood. DNA for the CDR3: TGTGCCAGCAGTCGCGGTTACAATGAGCAGTTCTTC. Its protein product is CASSRGYNEQFF.